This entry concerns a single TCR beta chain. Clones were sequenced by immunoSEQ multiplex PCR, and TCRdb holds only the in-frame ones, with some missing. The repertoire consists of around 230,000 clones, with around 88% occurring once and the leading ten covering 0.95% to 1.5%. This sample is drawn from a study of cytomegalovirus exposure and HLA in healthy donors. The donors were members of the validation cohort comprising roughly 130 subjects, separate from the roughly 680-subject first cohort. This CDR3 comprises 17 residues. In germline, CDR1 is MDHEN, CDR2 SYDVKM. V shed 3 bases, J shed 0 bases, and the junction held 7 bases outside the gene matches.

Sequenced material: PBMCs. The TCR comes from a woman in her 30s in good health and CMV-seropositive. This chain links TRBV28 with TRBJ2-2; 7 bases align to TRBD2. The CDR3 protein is CASSFPIAGPNTGELFF. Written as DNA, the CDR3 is TGTGCCAGCAGTTTCCCCATAGCGGGCCCGAACACCGGGGAGCTGTTTTTT.